This T cell receptor beta chain emerged from a study of shared clonotypes between healthy human individuals. Points on this clone: Its antigen is unidentified.

The assay was immunoSEQ multiplex PCR, and TCRdb's table has in-frame clones only and misses some. The data show hundreds of thousands of clones, approximately 95% seen once. Study findings and constraints: What limited the represented genetic and exposure-history diversity was the small number of donors. Large depth notwithstanding, sorted-subset sequencing proved incomplete by rarefaction.

The length of the CDR3 is 13 residues. Trimming stripped 6 bases from V and 4 bases from J, with 12 bases between. Germline V gene data show CDR1 as SNHLY and CDR2 as FYNNEI. CD45RO-negative CD8 cells positively selected for CCR7 made up the naive population, which excluded terminally differentiated effector memory CD45RA+ cells. The chain recombines TRBV2 with TRBJ1-2; D is undetermined. The source material was naive CD8+ T cells sorted from blood. This receptor was obtained from a woman in her 30s in good health. The CDR3 sequence: CASSLSQIYGYTF. The DNA of the CDR3 is TGTGCCAGCAGCTTGAGTCAGATCTATGGCTACACCTTC.